The source of this TCR beta chain is a study of blood T cell repertoires in COVID-19. Looking at the study overall: Samples came from the United States, Italy and Spain, spanning acute and convalescent COVID-19. Sample material is recorded as cDNA or gDNA derived from T cells, B-cell-depleted T cells, or PBMCs.

The Seattle site enrolled patients during active infection and followed them longitudinally. This table comes from immunoSEQ multiplex PCR, and its TCRdb copy is limited to in-frame clones, with some not included. The table has 90,000 or so clones, around 90% seen once. The CDR3 loop spans 14 amino acids. Trimming removed 1 base at V and 4 bases at J, with 10 bases between. The germline gives CDR1 LNHNV, CDR2 YYDKDF (reference sequence). The specimen sequenced was peripheral blood. The chain carries TRBV15 and TRBJ1-1; D uncertain. The sequence came from a man in his 60s with COVID-19, enrolled during active disease. The DNA for the CDR3 is TGTGCCACCAGCAGAGTCGAAGCGGGCACTGAAGCTTTCTTT. Amino acids: CATSRVEAGTEAFF.